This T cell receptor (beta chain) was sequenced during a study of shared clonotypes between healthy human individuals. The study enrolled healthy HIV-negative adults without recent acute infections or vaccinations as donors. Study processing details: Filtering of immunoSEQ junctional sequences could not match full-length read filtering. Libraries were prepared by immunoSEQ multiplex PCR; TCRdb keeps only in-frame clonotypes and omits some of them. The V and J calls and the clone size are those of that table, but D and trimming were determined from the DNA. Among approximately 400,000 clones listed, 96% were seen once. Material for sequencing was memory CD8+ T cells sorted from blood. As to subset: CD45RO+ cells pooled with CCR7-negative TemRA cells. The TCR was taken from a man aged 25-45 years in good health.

The CDR3 is CASSLVGGNQPQHF. The CDR3 DNA reads TGCGCCAGCAGCTTGGTGGGGGGCAATCAGCCCCAGCATTTT. V gene TRBV5-1 combines with J gene TRBJ1-5; maybe TRBD1 (5 bases). Per germline, CDR1 SGHRS and CDR2 YFSETQ. CDR3 size: 14 residues. Trimming took off 0 bases at V and 2 bases at J, with 6 bases between the two ends.